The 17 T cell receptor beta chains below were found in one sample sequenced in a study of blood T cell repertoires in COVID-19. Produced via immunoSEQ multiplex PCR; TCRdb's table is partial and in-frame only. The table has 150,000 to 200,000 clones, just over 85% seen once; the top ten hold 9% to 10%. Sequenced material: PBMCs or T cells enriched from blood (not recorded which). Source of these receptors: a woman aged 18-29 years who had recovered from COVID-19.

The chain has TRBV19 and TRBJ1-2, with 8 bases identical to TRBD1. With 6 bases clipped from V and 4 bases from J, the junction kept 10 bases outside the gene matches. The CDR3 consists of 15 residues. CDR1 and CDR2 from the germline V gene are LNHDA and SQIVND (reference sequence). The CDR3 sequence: CASRQGARGIYGYTF. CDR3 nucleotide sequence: TGTGCCAGTAGGCAGGGGGCGCGGGGAATCTATGGCTACACCTTC.

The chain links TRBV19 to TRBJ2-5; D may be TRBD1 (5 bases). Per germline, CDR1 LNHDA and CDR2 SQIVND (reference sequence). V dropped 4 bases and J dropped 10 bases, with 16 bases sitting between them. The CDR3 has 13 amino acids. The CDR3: CASSKGDKSSQYF. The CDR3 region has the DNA TGTGCCAGTAGTAAAGGGGATAAGAGTAGCCAGTACTTC.

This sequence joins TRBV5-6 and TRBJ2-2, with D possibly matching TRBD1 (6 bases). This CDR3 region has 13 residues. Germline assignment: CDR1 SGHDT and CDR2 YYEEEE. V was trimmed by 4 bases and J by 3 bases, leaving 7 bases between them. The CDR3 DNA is TGTGCCAGCAGCCCAGGGGACACCGGGGAGCTGTTTTTT. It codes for CASSPGDTGELFF.

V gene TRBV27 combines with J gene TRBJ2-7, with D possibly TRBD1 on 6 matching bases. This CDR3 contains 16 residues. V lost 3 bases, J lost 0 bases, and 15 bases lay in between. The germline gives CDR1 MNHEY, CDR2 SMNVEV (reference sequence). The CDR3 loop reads CASSFSGEHPSYEQYF. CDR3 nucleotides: TGTGCCAGCAGTTTTTCAGGGGAGCACCCCTCCTACGAGCAGTACTTC.

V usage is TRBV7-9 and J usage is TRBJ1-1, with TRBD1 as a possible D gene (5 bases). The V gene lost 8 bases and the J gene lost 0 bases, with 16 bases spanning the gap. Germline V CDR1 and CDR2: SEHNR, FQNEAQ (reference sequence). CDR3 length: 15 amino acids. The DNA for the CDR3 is TGTGCCAGCCGTCAGACAGTTGGCATGAACACTGAAGCTTTCTTT. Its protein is CASRQTVGMNTEAFF. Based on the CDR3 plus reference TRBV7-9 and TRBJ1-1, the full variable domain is DTGVSQNPRHKITKRGQNVTFRCDPISEHNRLYWYRQTLGQGPEFLTYFQNEAQLEKSRLLSDRFSAERPKGSFSTLEIQRTEQGDSAMYLCASRQTVGMNTEAFFGQGTRLTVV.

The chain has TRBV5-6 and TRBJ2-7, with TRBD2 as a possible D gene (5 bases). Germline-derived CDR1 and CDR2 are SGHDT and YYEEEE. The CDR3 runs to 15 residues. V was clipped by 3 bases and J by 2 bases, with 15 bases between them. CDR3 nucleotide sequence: TGTGCCAGCAGCTCCGTAGCGCTAGCAACCTACGAGCAGTACTTC. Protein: CASSSVALATYEQYF.

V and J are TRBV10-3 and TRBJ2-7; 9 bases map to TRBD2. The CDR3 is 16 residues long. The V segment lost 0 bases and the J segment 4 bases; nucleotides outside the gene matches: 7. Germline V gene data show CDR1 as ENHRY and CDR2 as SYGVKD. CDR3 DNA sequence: TGTGCCATCAGTGAGTCGAAGAGCGGGGGGATTTACGAGCAGTACTTC. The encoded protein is CAISESKSGGIYEQYF.

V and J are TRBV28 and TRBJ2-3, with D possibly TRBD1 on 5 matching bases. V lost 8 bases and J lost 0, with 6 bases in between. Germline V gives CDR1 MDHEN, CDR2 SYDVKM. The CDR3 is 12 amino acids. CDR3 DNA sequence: TGTGCCAGCCGACAGAGCACAGATACGCAGTATTTT. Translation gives CASRQSTDTQYF.

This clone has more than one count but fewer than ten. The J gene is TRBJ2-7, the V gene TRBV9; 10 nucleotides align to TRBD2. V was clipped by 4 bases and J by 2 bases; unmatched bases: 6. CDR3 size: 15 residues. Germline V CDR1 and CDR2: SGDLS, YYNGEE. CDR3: CASSSSSGGPYEQYF. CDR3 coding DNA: TGTGCCAGCAGCTCCTCTAGCGGGGGACCCTACGAGCAGTACTTC.

The CDR3 loop reads CASSQSWGYTGELFF. CDR3 nucleotide sequence: TGTGCCAGCAGCCAAAGCTGGGGCTACACCGGGGAGCTGTTTTTT. This sequence joins TRBV3-1 (or the pseudogene TRBV3-2) and TRBJ2-2; possible D gene TRBD1, 5 bases. V gave up 2 bases and J gave up 3 bases, with 10 bases separating them. CDR1 is LGHDT and CDR2 is YNNKEL in the germline V gene (reference sequence). The CDR3 totals 15 residues.

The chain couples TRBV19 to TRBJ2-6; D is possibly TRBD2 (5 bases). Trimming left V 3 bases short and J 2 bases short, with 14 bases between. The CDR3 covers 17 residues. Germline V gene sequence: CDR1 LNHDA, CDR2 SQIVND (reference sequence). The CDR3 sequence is CASSIATIDTGANVLTF. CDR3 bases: TGTGCCAGTAGTATCGCGACTATCGACACTGGGGCCAACGTCCTGACTTTC. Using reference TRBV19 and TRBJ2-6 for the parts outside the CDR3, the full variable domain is DGGITQSPKYLFRKEGQNVTLSCEQNLNHDAMYWYRQDPGQGLRLIYYSQIVNDFQKGDIAEGYSVSREKKESFPLTVTSAQKNPTAFYLCASSIATIDTGANVLTFGAGSRLTVL.

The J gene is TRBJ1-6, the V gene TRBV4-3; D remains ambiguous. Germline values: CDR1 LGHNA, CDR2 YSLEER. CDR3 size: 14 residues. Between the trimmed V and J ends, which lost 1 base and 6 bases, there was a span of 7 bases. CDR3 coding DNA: TGCGCCAGCAGCCAAGTTTGGCCTAATTCACCCCTCCACTTT. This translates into CASSQVWPNSPLHF.

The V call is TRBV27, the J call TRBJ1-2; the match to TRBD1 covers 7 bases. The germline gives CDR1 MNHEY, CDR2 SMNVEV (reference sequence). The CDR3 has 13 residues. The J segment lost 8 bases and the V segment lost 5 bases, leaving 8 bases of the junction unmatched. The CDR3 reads CASSPGQVLGYTF. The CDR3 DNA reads TGTGCCAGCAGTCCCGGACAGGTCTTGGGCTACACCTTC.

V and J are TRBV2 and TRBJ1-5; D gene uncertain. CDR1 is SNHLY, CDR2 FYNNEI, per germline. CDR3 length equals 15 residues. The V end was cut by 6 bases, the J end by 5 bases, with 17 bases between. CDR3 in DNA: TGTGCCAGCAGCTCCGCGGAGGGCCGGGATCAGCCCCAGCATTTT. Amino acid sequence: CASSSAEGRDQPQHF. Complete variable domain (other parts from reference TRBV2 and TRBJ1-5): EPEVTQTPSHQVTQMGQEVILRCVPISNHLYFYWYRQILGQKVEFLVSFYNNEISEKSEIFDDQFSVERPDGSNFTLKIRSTKLEDSAMYFCASSSAEGRDQPQHFGDGTRLSIL.

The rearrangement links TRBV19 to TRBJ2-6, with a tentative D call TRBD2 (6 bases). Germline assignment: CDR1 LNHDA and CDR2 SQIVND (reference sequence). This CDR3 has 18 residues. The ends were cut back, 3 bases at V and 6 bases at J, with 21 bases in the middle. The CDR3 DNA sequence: TGTGCCAGTAGTATTAGGGTCGGGGGAAGGGCTAAGGCCAACGTCCTGACTTTC. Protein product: CASSIRVGGRAKANVLTF.

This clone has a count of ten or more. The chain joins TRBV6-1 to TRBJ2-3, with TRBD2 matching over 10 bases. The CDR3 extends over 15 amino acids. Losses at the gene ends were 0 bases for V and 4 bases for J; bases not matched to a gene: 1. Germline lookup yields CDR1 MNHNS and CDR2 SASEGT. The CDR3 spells CASSEAAGGPDTQYF. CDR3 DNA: TGTGCCAGCAGTGAAGCAGCGGGAGGGCCAGATACGCAGTATTTT.

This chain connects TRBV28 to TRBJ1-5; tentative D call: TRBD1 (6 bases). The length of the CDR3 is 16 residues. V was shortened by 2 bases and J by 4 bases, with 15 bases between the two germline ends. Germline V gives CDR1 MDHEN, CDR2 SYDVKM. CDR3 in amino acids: CASSLRMRTVNQPQHF. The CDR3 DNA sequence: TGTGCCAGCAGTTTAAGAATGCGGACAGTAAATCAGCCCCAGCATTTT.